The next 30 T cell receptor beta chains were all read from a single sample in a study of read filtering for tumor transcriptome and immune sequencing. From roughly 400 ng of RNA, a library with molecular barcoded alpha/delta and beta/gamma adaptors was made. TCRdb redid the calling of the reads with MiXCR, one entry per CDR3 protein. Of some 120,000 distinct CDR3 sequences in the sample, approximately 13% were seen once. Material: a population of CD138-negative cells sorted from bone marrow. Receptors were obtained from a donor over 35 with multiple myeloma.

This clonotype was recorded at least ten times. The CDR3 is CASSLELGNEQFF. The CDR3 DNA reads TGTGCCAGCAGCTTAGAGCTTGGGAATGAGCAGTTCTTC. The gene calls are TRBV7-8 and TRBJ2-1; D gene uncertain. Germline V gene sequence: CDR1 SGHVS, CDR2 FQNEAQ. The V gene lost 1 base and the J gene lost 7 bases, with 8 bases spanning the gap. This CDR3 comprises 13 residues. The whole variable domain, remainder taken from reference TRBV7-8 and TRBJ2-1, is GAGVSQSPRYKVAKRGQDVALRCDPISGHVSLFWYQQALGQGPEFLTYFQNEAQLDKSGLPSDRFFAERPEGSVSTLKIQRTQQEDSAVYLCASSLELGNEQFFGPGTRLTVL.

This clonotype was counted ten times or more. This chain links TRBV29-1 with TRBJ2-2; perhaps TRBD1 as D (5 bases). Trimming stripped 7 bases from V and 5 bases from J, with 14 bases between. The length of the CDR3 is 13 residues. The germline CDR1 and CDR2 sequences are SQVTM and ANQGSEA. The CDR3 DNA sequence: TGCAGCGCCTCCGGACAACCAACCGGGGAGCTGTTTTTT. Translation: CSASGQPTGELFF.

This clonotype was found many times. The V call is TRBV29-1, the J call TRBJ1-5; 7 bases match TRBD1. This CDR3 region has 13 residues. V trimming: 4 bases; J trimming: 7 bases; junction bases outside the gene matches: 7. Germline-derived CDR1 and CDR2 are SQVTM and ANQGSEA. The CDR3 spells CSVGQGVGQPQHF. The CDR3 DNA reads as TGCAGCGTTGGACAGGGTGTTGGCCAGCCCCAGCATTTT.

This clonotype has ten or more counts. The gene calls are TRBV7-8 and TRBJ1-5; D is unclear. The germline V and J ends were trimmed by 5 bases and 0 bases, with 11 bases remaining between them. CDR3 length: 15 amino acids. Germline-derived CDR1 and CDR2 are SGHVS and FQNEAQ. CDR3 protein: CASSRTANSNQPQHF. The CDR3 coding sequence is TGTGCCAGCAGCAGGACCGCGAATAGCAATCAGCCCCAGCATTTT.

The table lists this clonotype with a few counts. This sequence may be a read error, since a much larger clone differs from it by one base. The CDR3 DNA reads TGTGCCAGCAGTCCATCGGACAGGGCCAGCTCCCACGAGCAGTACTTC. Protein sequence: CASSPSDRASSHEQYF. The chain is built from TRBV28 and TRBJ2-7; 8 bases line up with TRBD1. Germline CDR1 is MDHEN and CDR2 is SYDVKM. The CDR3 loop spans 16 amino acids.

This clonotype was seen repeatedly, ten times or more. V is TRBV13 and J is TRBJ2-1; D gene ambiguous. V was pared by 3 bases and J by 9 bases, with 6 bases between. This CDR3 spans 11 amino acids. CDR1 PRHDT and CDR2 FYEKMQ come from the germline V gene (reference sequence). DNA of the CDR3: TGTGCCAGCAGCTTGACGGGTGAGCAGTTCTTC. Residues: CASSLTGEQFF. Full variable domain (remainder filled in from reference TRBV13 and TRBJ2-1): AAGVIQSPRHLIKEKRETATLKCYPIPRHDTVYWYQQGPGQDPQFLISFYEKMQSDKGSIPDRFSAQQFSDYHSELNMSSLELGDSALYFCASSLTGEQFFGPGTRLTVL.

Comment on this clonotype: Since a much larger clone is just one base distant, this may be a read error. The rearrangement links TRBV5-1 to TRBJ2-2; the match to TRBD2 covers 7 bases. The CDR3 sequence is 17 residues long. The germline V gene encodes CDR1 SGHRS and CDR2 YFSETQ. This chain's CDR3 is CASSLGASGALAGELLF. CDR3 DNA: TGCGCCAGCAGCTTGGGCGCCAGCGGGGCTCTTGCCGGGGAGCTGCTTTTT.

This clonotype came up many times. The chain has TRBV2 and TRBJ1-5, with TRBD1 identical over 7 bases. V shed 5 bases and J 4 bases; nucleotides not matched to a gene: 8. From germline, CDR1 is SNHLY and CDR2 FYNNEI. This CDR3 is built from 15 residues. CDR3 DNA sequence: TGTGCCAGCAGTATGTCCGACAGGGAGAATCAGCCCCAGCATTTT. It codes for CASSMSDRENQPQHF. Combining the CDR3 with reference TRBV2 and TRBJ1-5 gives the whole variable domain EPEVTQTPSHQVTQMGQEVILRCVPISNHLYFYWYRQILGQKVEFLVSFYNNEISEKSEIFDDQFSVERPDGSNFTLKIRSTKLEDSAMYFCASSMSDRENQPQHFGDGTRLSIL.

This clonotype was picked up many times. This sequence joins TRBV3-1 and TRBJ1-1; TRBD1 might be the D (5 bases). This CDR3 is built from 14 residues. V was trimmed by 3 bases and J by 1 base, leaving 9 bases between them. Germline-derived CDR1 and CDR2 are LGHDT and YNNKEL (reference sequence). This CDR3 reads CASSQGLTNTEAFF. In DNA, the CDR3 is TGTGCCAGCAGCCAGGGACTTACGAACACTGAAGCTTTCTTT. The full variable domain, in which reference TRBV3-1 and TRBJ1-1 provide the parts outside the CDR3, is DTAVSQTPKYLVTQMGNDKSIKCEQNLGHDTMYWYKQDSKKFLKIMFSYNNKELIINETVPNRFSPKSPDKAHLNLHINSLELGDSAVYFCASSQGLTNTEAFFGQGTRLTVV.

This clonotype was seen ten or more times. In DNA, the CDR3 is TGCAGTGCTCCTCGGACTAGCGGGGGGGGAGATACGCAGTATTTT. Translating gives CSAPRTSGGGDTQYF. The chain couples TRBV20-1 to TRBJ2-3, with 15 bases matching TRBD2. The CDR3 is made up of 15 amino acids. The V gene end was trimmed by 5 bases and the J gene end by 5 bases; junction bases not matched to a gene: 5. The germline CDR1 and CDR2 sequences are DFQATT and SNEGSKA (reference sequence).

CDR3 coding DNA: TGTGCCAGCAGTCCTAGACTAGCGGGGCTCGGCGAGCAGTACTTC. Its translation: CASSPRLAGLGEQYF. V and J are TRBV12-3 or TRBV12-4 and TRBJ2-7; 11 bases line up with TRBD2. Trimming took 5 bases from V and 6 from J; bases not matched to a gene: 9. The CDR3 has 15 residues.

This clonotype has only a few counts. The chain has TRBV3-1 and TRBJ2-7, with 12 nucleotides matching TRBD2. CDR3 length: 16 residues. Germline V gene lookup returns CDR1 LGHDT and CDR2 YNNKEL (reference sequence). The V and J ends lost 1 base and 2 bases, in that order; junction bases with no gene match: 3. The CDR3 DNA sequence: TGTGCCAGCAGCCAAGGCCCTAGCGGGAGGGCCTACGAGCAGTACTTC. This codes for CASSQGPSGRAYEQYF.

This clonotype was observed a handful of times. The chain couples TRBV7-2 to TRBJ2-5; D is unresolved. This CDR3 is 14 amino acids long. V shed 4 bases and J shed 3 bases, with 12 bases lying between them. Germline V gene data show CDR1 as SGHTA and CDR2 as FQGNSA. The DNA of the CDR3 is TGTGCCAGCAGCTCCGCGCGAAACGAAGAGACCCAGTACTTC. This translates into CASSSARNEETQYF.

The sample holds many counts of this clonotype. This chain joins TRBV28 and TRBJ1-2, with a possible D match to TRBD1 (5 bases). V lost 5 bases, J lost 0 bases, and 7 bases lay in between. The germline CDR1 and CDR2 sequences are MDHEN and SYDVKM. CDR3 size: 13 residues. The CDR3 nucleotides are TGTGCCAGCAGTCGGACATCTAACTATGGCTACACCTTC. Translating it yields CASSRTSNYGYTF.

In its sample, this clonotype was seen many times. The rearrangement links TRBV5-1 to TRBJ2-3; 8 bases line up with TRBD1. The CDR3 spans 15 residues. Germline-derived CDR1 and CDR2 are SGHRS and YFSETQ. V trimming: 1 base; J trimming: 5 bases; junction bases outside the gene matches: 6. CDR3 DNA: TGCGCCAGCAGCTTGAGTCAGGGGGCGGTAGATACGCAGTATTTT. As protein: CASSLSQGAVDTQYF.

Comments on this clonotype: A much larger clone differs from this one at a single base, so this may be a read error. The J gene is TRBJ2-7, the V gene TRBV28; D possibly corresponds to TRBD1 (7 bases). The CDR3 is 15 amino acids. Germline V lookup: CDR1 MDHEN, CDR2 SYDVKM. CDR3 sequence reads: CASSSADRDSNEQYF. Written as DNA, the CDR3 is TGTGCCAGCAGTTCCGCCGACAGGGACTCCAACGAGCAGTACTTC.

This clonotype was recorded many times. The CDR3 loop is CASSIFFGTENQPQHF. Written as DNA, the CDR3 is TGTGCCAGTAGTATCTTCTTCGGGACAGAGAATCAGCCCCAGCATTTT. The V gene is TRBV19, the J gene TRBJ1-5; TRBD1 agrees at 7 bases. Germline values: CDR1 LNHDA, CDR2 SQIVND (reference sequence). The CDR3 loop spans 16 amino acids. V trimming: 3 bases; J trimming: 4 bases; junction bases outside the gene matches: 9.

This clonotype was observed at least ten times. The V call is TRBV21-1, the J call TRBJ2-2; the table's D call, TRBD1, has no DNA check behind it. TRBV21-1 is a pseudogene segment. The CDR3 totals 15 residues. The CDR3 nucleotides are TGTGCCAGCAATACGGACAGGGAAGTTGACGGGGAGCTGTTTTTT. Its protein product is CASNTDREVDGELFF.

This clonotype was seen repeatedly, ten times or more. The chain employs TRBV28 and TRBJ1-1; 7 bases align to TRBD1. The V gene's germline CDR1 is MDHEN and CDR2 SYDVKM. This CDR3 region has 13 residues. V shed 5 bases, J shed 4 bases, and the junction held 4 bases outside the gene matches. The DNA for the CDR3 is TGTGCCAGCAGTGACAGGGCCGGCACTGAAGCTTTCTTT. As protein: CASSDRAGTEAFF.

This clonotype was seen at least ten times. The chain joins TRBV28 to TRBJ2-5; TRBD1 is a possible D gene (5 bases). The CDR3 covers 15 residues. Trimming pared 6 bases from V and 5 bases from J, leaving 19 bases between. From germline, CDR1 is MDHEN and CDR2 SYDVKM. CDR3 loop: CASRRTSAGLETQYF. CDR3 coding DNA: TGTGCCAGCAGAAGGACATCGGCAGGGCTGGAGACCCAGTACTTC. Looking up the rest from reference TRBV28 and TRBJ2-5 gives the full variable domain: DVKVTQSSRYLVKRTGEKVFLECVQDMDHENMFWYRQDPGLGLRLIYFSYDVKMKEKGDIPEGYSVSREKKERFSLILESASTNQTSMYLCASRRTSAGLETQYFGPGTRLLVL.

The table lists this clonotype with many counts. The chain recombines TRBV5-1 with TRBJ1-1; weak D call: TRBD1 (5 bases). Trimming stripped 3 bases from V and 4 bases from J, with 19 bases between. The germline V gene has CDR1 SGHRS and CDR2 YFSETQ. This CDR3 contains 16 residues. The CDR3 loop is CASSSSRDPGATEAFF. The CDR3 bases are TGCGCCAGCAGCTCCTCCAGGGACCCCGGGGCCACTGAAGCTTTCTTT.

CDR3 sequence reads: CASSPPGLRYEQYF. The CDR3 DNA sequence: TGTGCCAGCAGTCCCCCGGGACTTCGTTACGAGCAGTACTTC. The chain joins TRBV28 to TRBJ2-7, with D perhaps matching TRBD2 (6 bases). This CDR3 region has 14 residues. The germline V gene encodes CDR1 MDHEN and CDR2 SYDVKM. Trimming shortened V by 5 bases and J by 4 bases, and 15 bases separated the two germline ends. Supplemented by reference TRBV28 and TRBJ2-7, the full variable domain reads DVKVTQSSRYLVKRTGEKVFLECVQDMDHENMFWYRQDPGLGLRLIYFSYDVKMKEKGDIPEGYSVSREKKERFSLILESASTNQTSMYLCASSPPGLRYEQYFGPGTRLTVT.

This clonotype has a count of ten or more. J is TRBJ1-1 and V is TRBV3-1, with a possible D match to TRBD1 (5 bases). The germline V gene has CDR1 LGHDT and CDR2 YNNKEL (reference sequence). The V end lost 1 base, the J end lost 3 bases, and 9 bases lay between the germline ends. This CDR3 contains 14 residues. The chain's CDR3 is CASSQVSTDTEAFF. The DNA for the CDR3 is TGTGCCAGCAGCCAAGTTTCGACAGACACTGAAGCTTTCTTT.

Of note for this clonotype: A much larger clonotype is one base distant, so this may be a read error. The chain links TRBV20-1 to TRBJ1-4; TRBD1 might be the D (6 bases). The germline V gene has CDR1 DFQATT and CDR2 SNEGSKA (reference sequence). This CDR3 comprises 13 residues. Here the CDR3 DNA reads TGCAGTGCTCGGGGGGGCATTAATGAACAACTGTTTTTT. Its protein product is CSARGGINEQLFF.

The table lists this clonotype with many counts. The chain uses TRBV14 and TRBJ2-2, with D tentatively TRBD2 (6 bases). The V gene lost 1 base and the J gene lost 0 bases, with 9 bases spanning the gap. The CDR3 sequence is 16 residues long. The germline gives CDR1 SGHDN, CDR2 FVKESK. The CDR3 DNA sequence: TGTGCCAGCAGCCAAGGGAGGGCTGCGAACACCGGGGAGCTGTTTTTT. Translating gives CASSQGRAANTGELFF. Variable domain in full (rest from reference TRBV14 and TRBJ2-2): EAGVTQFPSHSVIEKGQTVTLRCDPISGHDNLYWYRRVMGKEIKFLLHFVKESKQDESGMPNNRFLAERTGGTYSTLKVQPAELEDSGVYFCASSQGRAANTGELFFGEGSRLTVL.

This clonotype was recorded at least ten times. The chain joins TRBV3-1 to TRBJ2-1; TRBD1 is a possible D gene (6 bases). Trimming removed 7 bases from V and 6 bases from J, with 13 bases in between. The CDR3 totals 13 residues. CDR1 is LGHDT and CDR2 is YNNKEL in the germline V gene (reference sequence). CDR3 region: CASTNREPNEQFF. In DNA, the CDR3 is TGTGCCAGCACTAACAGGGAACCCAATGAGCAGTTCTTC.

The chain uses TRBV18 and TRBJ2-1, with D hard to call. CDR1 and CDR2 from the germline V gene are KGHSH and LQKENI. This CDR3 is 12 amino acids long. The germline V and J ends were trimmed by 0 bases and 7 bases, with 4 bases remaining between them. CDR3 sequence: CASSPPVNEQFF. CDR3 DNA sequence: TGTGCCAGCTCACCACCGGTGAATGAGCAGTTCTTC.

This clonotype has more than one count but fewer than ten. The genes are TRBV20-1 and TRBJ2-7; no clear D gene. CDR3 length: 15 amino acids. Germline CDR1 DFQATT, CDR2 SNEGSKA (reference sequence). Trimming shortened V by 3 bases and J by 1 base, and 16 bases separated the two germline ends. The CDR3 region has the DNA TGCAGTGCTAGGAAGATAGGGCAAGGTTCCTACGAGCAGTACTTC. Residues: CSARKIGQGSYEQYF.

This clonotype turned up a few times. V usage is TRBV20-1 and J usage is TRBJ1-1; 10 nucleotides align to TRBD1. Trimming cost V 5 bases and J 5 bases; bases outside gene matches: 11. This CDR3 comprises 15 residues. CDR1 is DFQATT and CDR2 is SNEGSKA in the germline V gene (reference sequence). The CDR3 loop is CSAGLRDRGSTEAFF. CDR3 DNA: TGCAGTGCTGGCCTCCGGGACAGGGGAAGTACTGAAGCTTTCTTT.

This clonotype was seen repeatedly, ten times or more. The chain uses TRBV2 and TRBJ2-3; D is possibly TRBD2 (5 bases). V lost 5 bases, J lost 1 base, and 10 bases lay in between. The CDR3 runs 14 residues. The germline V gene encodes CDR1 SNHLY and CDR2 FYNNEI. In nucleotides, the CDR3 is TGTGCCAGCAGTAATGACGGGGGCACAGATACGCAGTATTTT. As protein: CASSNDGGTDTQYF.